Below are 25 T cell receptor beta chains sequenced from a single sample in a study of beta chain features in type 1 diabetes. Their antigens are not known. Expressed TCRB transcripts were sequenced after all isolated RNA was converted to cDNA. Assay: immunoSEQ multiplex PCR; the TCRdb copy retains only in-frame clones and omits some. Among more than 300,000 clones, 9.3% were seen once, and the ten largest hold less than 1.2%. Study observations and caveats: TCRB CDR3s were moderately but significantly shorter in Type 1 diabetes patients in all four CD4+ subsets.

Sequencing was performed on central memory CD4+ T cells from blood. The receptors stem from a man aged 25-40 years with type 1 diabetes.

This chain uses TRBV27 with TRBJ2-1, with D unclear. The CDR3 length is 12 residues. Germline V gene lookup returns CDR1 MNHEY and CDR2 SMNVEV (reference sequence). The V end was cut by 6 bases, the J end by 5 bases, with 8 bases between. The CDR3 reads CASRVGHNEQFF. Written as DNA, the CDR3 is TGTGCCAGCAGAGTGGGTCACAATGAGCAGTTCTTC.

This clone turned up a few times. The V and J genes are TRBV6-1 and TRBJ1-5, with unresolved D. Trimming took off 0 bases at V and 3 bases at J, with 9 bases between the two ends. Looked up from germline, CDR1 is MNHNS and CDR2 is SASEGT. CDR3 length: 15 residues. CDR3 amino acids: CASSEAIALNQPQHF. CDR3 bases: TGTGCCAGCAGTGAAGCGATAGCCCTCAATCAGCCCCAGCATTTT.

This clone occurred a few times. Relative to the germline gene, one junction end is altered; a read error may explain this. The chain links TRBV28 to TRBJ2-7, with TRBD1 matching over 8 bases. Per germline, CDR1 MDHEN and CDR2 SYDVKM. The CDR3 spans 15 residues. CDR3 residues: CASSSSSPGQVVPDF. As DNA, the CDR3 is TGTGCCAGCAGTTCATCATCACCGGGACAGGTAGTACCAGACTTC.

This clone was seen only a few times. The rearrangement links TRBV2 to TRBJ1-6, with 7 bases fitting TRBD1. Losses at the gene ends were 7 bases for V and 2 bases for J; bases not matched to a gene: 5. This CDR3 has 15 amino acids. The germline V gene has CDR1 SNHLY and CDR2 FYNNEI. The CDR3 is CASNQQGPYNSPLHF. CDR3 sequence (DNA): TGTGCCAGCAATCAACAGGGGCCCTATAATTCACCCCTCCACTTT.

This clone was seen only a few times. The rearrangement uses TRBV5-1 and TRBJ1-1, with TRBD1 as a possible D gene (6 bases). Germline assignment: CDR1 SGHRS and CDR2 YFSETQ. V was shortened by 3 bases and J by 1 base, with 13 bases between the two germline ends. The CDR3 totals 15 residues. As DNA, the CDR3 is TGCGCCAGCAGCTATGATGGACAGAGGAACACTGAAGCTTTCTTT. This codes for CASSYDGQRNTEAFF.

Many counts were recorded for this clone. The genes are TRBV9 and TRBJ2-3; D possibly matches TRBD1 or TRBD2 (5 bases each). The CDR3 sequence is 12 residues long. From germline, CDR1 is SGDLS and CDR2 YYNGEE. V lost 1 base and J lost 14, with 14 bases in between. DNA of the CDR3: TGTGCCAGCAGCGTATTGAGGGGTGGGTTGTATTTT. This gives the protein CASSVLRGGLYF.

The V gene is TRBV7-9, the J gene TRBJ2-3; D is unclear. The CDR3 loop spans 13 amino acids. V dropped 5 bases and J dropped 2 bases, with 8 bases sitting between them. Germline CDR1 and CDR2: SEHNR and FQNEAQ (reference sequence). CDR3 in amino acids: CASSISVTDTQYF. DNA of the CDR3: TGTGCCAGCAGCATATCGGTCACAGATACGCAGTATTTT. The full variable domain, its missing parts supplied by reference TRBV7-9 and TRBJ2-3, is DTGVSQNPRHKITKRGQNVTFRCDPISEHNRLYWYRQTLGQGPEFLTYFQNEAQLEKSRLLSDRFSAERPKGSFSTLEIQRTEQGDSAMYLCASSISVTDTQYFGPGTRLTVL.

This clone was observed a few times. CDR3 amino acids: CASSRTATGNTIYF. The CDR3 DNA reads TGTGCCAGCAGTAGGACAGCTACTGGAAACACCATATATTTT. The J gene is TRBJ1-3, the V gene TRBV7-2, with TRBD1 as a possible D gene (6 bases). Germline-derived CDR1 and CDR2 are SGHTA and FQGNSA. The CDR3 extends over 14 amino acids. The V and J ends lost 6 bases and 2 bases respectively, with 11 bases between them. Full variable domain (rest looked up from reference TRBV7-2 and TRBJ1-3): GAGVSQSPSNKVTEKGKDVELRCDPISGHTALYWYRQSLGQGLEFLIYFQGNSAPDKSGLPSDRFSAERTGGSVSTLTIQRTQQEDSAVYLCASSRTATGNTIYFGEGSWLTVV.

This clone has a handful of counts. The chain carries TRBV5-4 and TRBJ1-5, with D possibly matching TRBD1 (5 bases). V shed 0 bases and J shed 0 bases, with 10 bases lying between them. From germline, CDR1 is SGHNT and CDR2 YYREEE (reference sequence). CDR3 length: 16 residues. The CDR3 DNA reads TGTGCCAGCAGCTTGGGGGGCGGGGCTAGCAATCAGCCCCAGCATTTT. It is translated as CASSLGGGASNQPQHF.

This chain joins TRBV6-6 and TRBJ1-2; 9 bases match TRBD1. V lost 6 bases to trimming and J lost 7 bases; unmatched junction nucleotides: 6. This CDR3 is built from 13 residues. Germline V gene data show CDR1 as MNHNY and CDR2 as SVGAGI (reference sequence). The CDR3 spells CASRQGAEGGYTF. The CDR3 nucleotides are TGTGCCAGCAGACAGGGGGCCGAGGGTGGCTACACCTTC.

This clone was counted between two and nine times. The V and J genes are TRBV5-1 and TRBJ1-2; no firm D call. In germline, CDR1 is SGHRS, CDR2 YFSETQ. V was pared by 2 bases and J by 4 bases, with 9 bases between. The CDR3 is 13 residues long. The CDR3 reads CASSFGGPYGYTF. The CDR3 coding sequence is TGCGCCAGCAGCTTCGGAGGGCCCTATGGCTACACCTTC.

V and J are TRBV10-1 and TRBJ2-7; 7 bases map to TRBD2. Germline loops: CDR1 WNHNN, CDR2 SYGVQD (reference sequence). The CDR3 covers 13 residues. V was clipped by 11 bases and J by 2 bases; unmatched bases: 9. CDR3 coding DNA: TGCGCCGAAGGGGAGCGGGGACCCTACGAGCAGTACTTC. Amino acids: CAEGERGPYEQYF.

This rearrangement joins TRBV29-1 to TRBJ2-7; D remains unclear. The CDR3 length is 11 residues. The V and J ends lost 6 bases and 2 bases respectively, with 8 bases between them. CDR1 SQVTM and CDR2 ANQGSEA come from the germline V gene. The CDR3 DNA follows: TGCAGCGTGACCACTGCCTACGAGCAGTACTTC. Protein product: CSVTTAYEQYF.

This clone was counted between two and nine times. This chain joins TRBV6-5 and TRBJ1-1; D not certain. Germline V gene data show CDR1 as MNHEY and CDR2 as SVGAGI. CDR3 length: 15 residues. V was cut by 6 bases and J by 2 bases, with 16 bases left in between. CDR3 nucleotides: TGTGCCAGCAGCGCTCAATTCGGAGGAAACACTGAAGCTTTCTTT. Protein: CASSAQFGGNTEAFF.

In this sample, this clone turned up many times. V and J are TRBV21-1 and TRBJ1-2; the table's D call of TRBD1 was not tested on the DNA. TRBV21-1 is classified as a pseudogene. This CDR3 spans 12 amino acids. CDR3 DNA: TGTGCCATCGACAGGGACCTCTATGGCTACACCTTC. This sequence encodes CAIDRDLYGYTF.

This clone was recorded a few times. The chain links TRBV2 to TRBJ2-3, with D perhaps TRBD2 (5 bases). The germline V gene encodes CDR1 SNHLY and CDR2 FYNNEI. Trimming stripped 5 bases from V and 1 base from J, with 10 bases between. CDR3 size: 14 residues. In DNA form, the CDR3 reads TGTGCCAGCAGTTACAGCGGCGGCACAGATACGCAGTATTTT. It yields the protein CASSYSGGTDTQYF.

The rearrangement joins TRBV6-1 to TRBJ1-2, with D unclear. Germline values: CDR1 MNHNS, CDR2 SASEGT. CDR3 length equals 14 residues. V was shortened by 2 bases and J by 2 bases, with 9 bases between the two germline ends. CDR3 bases: TGTGCCAGCAGTGAAAGTTTCACAAACTATGGCTACACCTTC. The encoded protein is CASSESFTNYGYTF.

This clone was seen a few times. The chain is built from TRBV7-2 and TRBJ2-7; D is unclear. Trimming cost V 4 bases and J 2 bases, with 9 bases left between them. Germline V CDR1 and CDR2: SGHTA, FQGNSA. The CDR3 spans 13 residues. The CDR3 reads CASSSGSTYEQYF. As DNA, the CDR3 is TGTGCCAGCAGCTCCGGGTCCACCTACGAGCAGTACTTC.

In its sample, this clone was seen a few times. The chain joins TRBV21-1 to TRBJ1-5. TRBV21-1 is a pseudogene. The length of the CDR3 is 13 residues. The CDR3 region is CASSTPPPAAEHF. Here the CDR3 DNA reads TGTGCCAGCAGCACCCCCCCGCCTGCCGCGGAGCATTTT.

The chain is built from TRBV7-2 and TRBJ2-1, with a weak D call TRBD2 (5 bases). The CDR3 has 15 amino acids. Germline V gene sequence: CDR1 SGHTA, CDR2 FQGNSA. V was cut by 0 bases and J by 6 bases, with 12 bases left in between. This CDR3 is CASSLAPTRGNEQFF. CDR3 nucleotides: TGTGCCAGCAGCTTAGCCCCAACTAGAGGCAATGAGCAGTTCTTC.

There are many counts of this clone. The same CDR3 can be traced to other DNA sequences in this sample. This chain links TRBV7-2 with TRBJ1-2; 8 bases are shared with TRBD1. The V gene end was trimmed by 0 bases and the J gene end by 4 bases; junction bases not matched to a gene: 7. Germline V gene lookup returns CDR1 SGHTA and CDR2 FQGNSA. The CDR3 runs 16 residues. The CDR3 nucleotides read TGTGCCAGCAGCTTAGCGCGGACAGGGAGGGCCTATGGCTACACCTTC. It is translated as CASSLARTGRAYGYTF.

The J gene is TRBJ2-2, the V gene TRBV6-6, with D possibly matching TRBD1 (5 bases). Per germline, CDR1 MNHNY and CDR2 SVGAGI (reference sequence). The V end was cut by 5 bases, the J end by 4 bases, with 14 bases between. This CDR3 is built from 15 residues. CDR3: CASSVSRVATGELFF. The CDR3 DNA reads as TGTGCCAGCAGTGTTAGCAGGGTTGCCACCGGGGAGCTGTTTTTT.

The chain recombines TRBV9 with TRBJ2-5, with a possible D match to TRBD1 (6 bases). V was trimmed by 0 bases and J by 4 bases, leaving 19 bases between them. The germline V gene encodes CDR1 SGDLS and CDR2 YYNGEE. This CDR3 region has 17 residues. As DNA, the CDR3 is TGTGCCAGCAGCGTAGGTTCGAGAACAGGGAATGGAGAGACCCAGTACTTC. This codes for CASSVGSRTGNGETQYF.

This clone showed up many times. CDR3 amino acids: CASSLGGDPSNQPQHF. As DNA, the CDR3 is TGTGCCAGCAGCTTAGGTGGGGACCCGAGCAATCAGCCCCAGCATTTT. This chain links TRBV7-2 with TRBJ1-5; possibly TRBD1 for D (5 bases). CDR1 is SGHTA, CDR2 FQGNSA, per germline. Trimming removed 1 base at V and 1 base at J, with 11 bases between. This CDR3 is built from 16 residues.

There are a few counts of this clone. The chain has TRBV27 and TRBJ1-2; weak D call: TRBD1 (5 bases). Trimming took off 0 bases at V and 8 bases at J, with 10 bases between the two ends. The CDR3 consists of 13 residues. Germline CDR1 and CDR2: MNHEY and SMNVEV (reference sequence). The CDR3 spells CASSLSKGNGYTF. The CDR3, as DNA: TGTGCCAGCAGTTTATCGAAGGGGAACGGCTACACCTTC.